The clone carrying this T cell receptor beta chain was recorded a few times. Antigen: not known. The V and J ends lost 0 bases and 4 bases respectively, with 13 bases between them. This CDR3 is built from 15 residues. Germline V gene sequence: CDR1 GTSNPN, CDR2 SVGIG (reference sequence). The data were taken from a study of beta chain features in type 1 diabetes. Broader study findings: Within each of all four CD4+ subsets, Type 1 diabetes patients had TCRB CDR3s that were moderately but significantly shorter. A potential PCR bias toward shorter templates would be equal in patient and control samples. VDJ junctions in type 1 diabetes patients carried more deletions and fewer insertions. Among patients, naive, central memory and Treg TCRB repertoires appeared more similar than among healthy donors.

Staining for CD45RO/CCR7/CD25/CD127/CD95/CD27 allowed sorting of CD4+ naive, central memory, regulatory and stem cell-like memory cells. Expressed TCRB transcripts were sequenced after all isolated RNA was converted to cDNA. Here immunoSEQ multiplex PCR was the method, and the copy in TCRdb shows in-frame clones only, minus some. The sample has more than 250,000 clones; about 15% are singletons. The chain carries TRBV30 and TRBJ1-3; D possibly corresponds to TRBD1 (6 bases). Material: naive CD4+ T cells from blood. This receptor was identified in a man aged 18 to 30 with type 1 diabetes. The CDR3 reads CAWSVPRGRGNTIYF. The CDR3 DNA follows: TGTGCCTGGAGTGTACCCAGGGGTCGGGGAAACACCATATATTTT.